This T cell receptor (beta chain) is drawn from a study of technical replicates of blood from a handful of donors. Trimming took off 2 bases at V and 2 bases at J, with 13 bases between the two ends. CDR1 and CDR2 from the germline V gene are SGHVS and FQNEAQ. This CDR3 spans 16 amino acids. The repertoire was sequenced with immunoSEQ multiplex PCR; TCRdb's copy has only in-frame clones and lacks some. The repertoire holds around 70,000 clones, with 95% as singletons. The rearrangement links TRBV7-8 to TRBJ1-5; possible D gene TRBD1, 6 bases. Sequencing was carried out using T cells isolated from PBMCs. This clonotype was sampled from a human donor in good health. The CDR3 reads CASSLMGGRRNQPQHF. DNA of the CDR3: TGTGCCAGCAGCTTAATGGGGGGGCGCCGCAATCAGCCCCAGCATTTT.